The following is a T cell receptor beta chain sequence with its context. Its antigen is unidentified. The sample comes from a study of cytomegalovirus exposure and HLA in healthy donors. General observations from the study: The tendency of first-cohort TCR clusters to co-occur in the 120 validation repertoires was identified by a subsequent analysis.

Sequenced by immunoSEQ multiplex PCR; TCRdb stores in-frame clones only, minus some. The sample lists roughly 140,000 clones, roughly 86% occurring once. The donors were members of the roughly 130-subject validation cohort (separate from the approximately 670-subject first cohort). The source of this sequence is a man aged 18 to 30 in good health and CMV-seropositive. The sample consisted of PBMCs.

The chain's CDR3 is CASSLYRGSTDTQYF. CDR3 DNA sequence: TGTGCCAGCAGTCTGTATCGGGGGAGCACAGATACGCAGTATTTT. The chain carries TRBV2 and TRBJ2-3, with TRBD2 as a possible D gene (6 bases). The germline V gene encodes CDR1 SNHLY and CDR2 FYNNEI. The CDR3 is 15 residues long. Deletions cut 5 bases from V and 0 bases from J, with 12 bases between.